Presented here are 20 T cell receptor beta chains from one specimen sequenced in a study of naive and memory T cell subsets. The beta constant-region primer was an equimolar mix of two oligonucleotides covering TRBC1 and TRBC2. Nested alpha and beta constant-region primers with the SP2 primer drove four PCR rounds on ligated cDNA. TCRdb independently ran MiXCR on the UMI-ligation and nested PCR reads; one entry per CDR3 protein. The sample holds 95,000 to 150,000 distinct CDR3 sequences, around 35% seen once. Sequencing was done on a sample of central memory CD4+ T cells from blood. Receptor source: a human donor in good health.

V usage is TRBV7-2 and J usage is TRBJ2-5; tentatively, D is TRBD2 (6 bases). Trimming cost V 5 bases and J 3 bases, with 19 bases left between them. The germline V gene has CDR1 SGHTA and CDR2 FQGNSA. This CDR3 has 16 amino acids. CDR3 sequence (DNA): TGTGCCAGCAGCCCCGATTGGGCGGGACCGAAAGAGACCCAGTACTTC. Protein product: CASSPDWAGPKETQYF.

The rearrangement joins TRBV7-9 to TRBJ2-2, with 8 bases matching TRBD2. This CDR3 region has 15 residues. Per the germline V gene, CDR1 is SEHNR and CDR2 is FQNEAQ (reference sequence). The ends lost 5 bases at V and 3 bases at J; junction bases unmatched: 5. CDR3 sequence reads: CASSRSGSDTGELFF. The CDR3 nucleotides read TGTGCCAGCAGCCGAAGCGGGAGCGACACCGGGGAGCTGTTTTTT.

This clonotype was found a few times. The V call is TRBV12-5, the J call TRBJ2-3; 7 positions agree with TRBD2. The J segment lost 0 bases and the V segment lost 1 base, leaving 10 bases of the junction unmatched. The germline V gene has CDR1 LGHNT and CDR2 FRNRAP. The CDR3 contains 18 residues. As DNA, the CDR3 is TGTGCTAGTGGTTTGGCCCTGGGAAGCGGGGCTAGCACAGATACGCAGTATTTT. Its translation: CASGLALGSGASTDTQYF.

The J gene is TRBJ2-5, the V gene TRBV29-1, with TRBD2 as a possible D gene (6 bases). This CDR3 has 12 amino acids. V was shortened by 3 bases and J by 6 bases, with 11 bases between the two germline ends. Germline V CDR1 and CDR2: SQVTM, ANQGSEA. The CDR3 sequence is CSVEGGTKTQYF. The CDR3 DNA reads TGCAGCGTTGAGGGGGGAACGAAGACCCAGTACTTC.

The sample holds many counts of this clonotype. The rearrangement joins TRBV28 to TRBJ1-1, with D tentatively TRBD1 (6 bases). The CDR3 spans 14 residues. V lost 6 bases to trimming and J lost 4 bases, with 15 bases between them. CDR1 is MDHEN, CDR2 SYDVKM, per germline. This chain's CDR3 is CASRAVGGGTEAFF. CDR3 nucleotides: TGTGCCAGCAGGGCCGTTGGGGGCGGCACTGAAGCTTTCTTT.

The chain employs TRBV9 and TRBJ1-3; no definite D call. Germline V gene lookup returns CDR1 SGDLS and CDR2 YYNGEE. Trimming took 3 bases from V and 3 from J, leaving 7 bases between them. This CDR3 spans 13 amino acids. The CDR3 coding sequence is TGTGCCAGCAGCGAGACTGTTGGAAACACCATATATTTT. Translation: CASSETVGNTIYF.

The chain joins TRBV20-1 to TRBJ2-3, with 7 bases fitting TRBD1. The CDR3 is 15 amino acids. Trimming took 6 bases from V and 5 from J; bases not matched to a gene: 14. Germline V gene sequence: CDR1 DFQATT, CDR2 SNEGSKA (reference sequence). CDR3 nucleotide sequence: TGCAGTGCAGTTAAACAGGGGAGTAAAAGAGATACGCAGTATTTT. This translates into CSAVKQGSKRDTQYF.

This chain links TRBV12-3 or TRBV12-4 with TRBJ1-2, with D hard to call. Trimming took 3 bases from V and 5 from J, leaving 7 bases between them. The CDR3 totals 12 residues. The CDR3 nucleotides are TGTGCCAGCAGTTTTTTCTCGTATGGCTACACCTTC. It codes for CASSFFSYGYTF.

This clonotype came up many times. The CDR3 here is CASSTGQQETQYF. DNA of the CDR3: TGTGCCAGCAGCACGGGACAGCAAGAGACCCAGTACTTC. The gene calls are TRBV7-8 and TRBJ2-5, with 7 bases that match TRBD1. The ends lost 5 bases at V and 2 bases at J; junction bases unmatched: 2. From germline, CDR1 is SGHVS and CDR2 FQNEAQ. This CDR3 has 13 amino acids.

This clonotype was counted only a few times. The CDR3 nucleotides are TGTGCCAGCAGTTACTCTAGCCTTAGCACAGATACGCAGTATTTT. This codes for CASSYSSLSTDTQYF. The chain couples TRBV6-5 to TRBJ2-3; D call uncertain. Germline V CDR1 and CDR2: MNHEY, SVGAGI. V was clipped by 0 bases and J by 0 bases, with 7 bases between them. The CDR3 spans 15 residues.

This clonotype has more than one count but fewer than ten. The chain uses TRBV30 and TRBJ2-7, with no clear D. V shed 1 base and J shed 4 bases, with 11 bases lying between them. The CDR3 covers 13 residues. CDR1 and CDR2 (germline): GTSNPN, SVGIG (reference sequence). CDR3 amino acids: CAWSAADFYEQYF. In DNA form, the CDR3 reads TGTGCCTGGAGTGCGGCTGATTTTTACGAGCAGTACTTC.

CDR3 coding DNA: TGTGCCAGCAGGAGTCTTGGAAGCCGTTGGGTGAACACTGAAGCTTTCTTT. This translates into CASRSLGSRWVNTEAFF. The chain has TRBV12-3 or TRBV12-4 and TRBJ1-1, with D hard to call. The CDR3 sequence is 17 residues long. Deletions cut 6 bases from V and 0 bases from J, with 20 bases between.

This clonotype appeared many times. This chain connects TRBV7-8 to TRBJ2-1; the match to TRBD2 covers 11 bases. The CDR3 consists of 15 residues. Losses at the gene ends were 5 bases for V and 2 bases for J; bases not matched to a gene: 2. Germline V gene lookup returns CDR1 SGHVS and CDR2 FQNEAQ. For the CDR3, the DNA is TGTGCCAGCAGCCCGGGACTAGCGGCCTACAATGAGCAGTTCTTC. Its protein product is CASSPGLAAYNEQFF.

This rearrangement joins TRBV20-1 to TRBJ2-2, with a weak D call TRBD2 (6 bases). CDR1 is DFQATT and CDR2 is SNEGSKA in the germline V gene (reference sequence). Trimming left V 5 bases short and J 6 bases short, with 19 bases between. This CDR3 contains 15 residues. This CDR3 is CSASRLREGPGELFF. The DNA of the CDR3 is TGCAGTGCTTCACGCTTGCGGGAAGGGCCCGGGGAGCTGTTTTTT.

This clonotype was picked up a small number of times. The chain joins TRBV5-1 to TRBJ1-1; tentatively, D is TRBD1 (5 bases). Trimming left V 3 bases short and J 0 bases short, with 6 bases between. The germline gives CDR1 SGHRS, CDR2 YFSETQ. The CDR3 contains 13 residues. CDR3 protein: CASSSTVNTEAFF. The CDR3 bases are TGCGCCAGCAGCTCGACAGTGAACACTGAAGCTTTCTTT.

As to this clonotype: A much bigger clone sits one base away, suggesting this may be a read error. This chain joins TRBV5-1 and TRBJ2-7; a weak D match, TRBD2 (6 bases). The CDR3 covers 14 residues. Germline values: CDR1 SGHRS, CDR2 YFSETQ. The CDR3 sequence is CASSFVQAGGELYF. CDR3 DNA: TGCGCCAGCAGCTTCGTTCAAGCCGGGGGTGAGCTGTACTTC.

This sequence joins TRBV7-2 and TRBJ2-1, with 10 bases matching TRBD2. The V and J ends lost 1 base and 7 bases, in that order; junction bases with no gene match: 4. From germline, CDR1 is SGHTA and CDR2 FQGNSA. CDR3 length equals 15 residues. The CDR3 DNA reads TGTGCCAGCAGCTTAGGACTAGCGGGTCAAAATGAGCAGTTCTTC. Its protein product is CASSLGLAGQNEQFF.

This clonotype showed up just a few times. For the CDR3, the DNA is TGTGCCACTCAGGGGGGGGGCACAGATACGCAGTATTTT. It yields the protein CATQGGGTDTQYF. This chain links TRBV28 with TRBJ2-3, with D perhaps matching TRBD1 or TRBD2 (7 bases each). The ends were cut back, 10 bases at V and 1 base at J, with 12 bases in the middle. Germline CDR1 and CDR2: MDHEN and SYDVKM. CDR3 length: 13 amino acids.

This clonotype occurred a few times. The gene calls are TRBV10-3 and TRBJ2-1; D gene uncertain. Trimming shortened V by 4 bases and J by 5 bases, and 21 bases separated the two germline ends. The CDR3 consists of 17 residues. Germline V gene lookup returns CDR1 ENHRY and CDR2 SYGVKD. This chain's CDR3 is CAISGIKPDAINNEQFF. CDR3 bases: TGTGCCATCAGTGGAATTAAACCGGATGCCATCAACAATGAGCAGTTCTTC.

This clonotype was recorded a few times. The chain has TRBV7-9 and TRBJ2-5; 11 bases are shared with TRBD2. This CDR3 comprises 18 residues. In germline, CDR1 is SEHNR, CDR2 FQNEAQ (reference sequence). The junction had 15 bases not matched to a gene; V was cut back by 4 bases and J by 5 bases. The DNA for the CDR3 is TGTGCCAGCAGCTCATCGCGGGGACTAGCGGCTTTGGGGGAGACCCAGTACTTC. The encoded protein is CASSSSRGLAALGETQYF.